This T cell receptor (beta chain) was sequenced during a study of blood T cell repertoires in COVID-19. On the study more broadly: Samples taken during acute and convalescent COVID-19 were collected in the United States, Italy and Spain. The cDNA or gDNA used as material had been derived from T cells, B-cell-depleted T cells, or PBMCs.

This clone was seen once. Ages ranged from about 18 to 89 years, with residence in about 23 US areas. Germline CDR1 and CDR2: MDHEN and SYDVKM. V lost 2 bases to trimming and J lost 2 bases; unmatched junction nucleotides: 4. There are 15 residues in the CDR3. Under the authors' procedure: Amplification with reference gene primers provided the estimates of nucleated cell counts. The assay was immunoSEQ multiplex PCR, and TCRdb's table has in-frame clones only and misses some. The DNA gave D and trimming, while V, J and clone size come from that table. The sample includes about 200,000 clones, 86% of them seen just once.

The sequenced sample consisted of PBMCs or T cells enriched from blood (not recorded which). This chain connects TRBV28 to TRBJ1-1, with 8 positions matching TRBD1. This clonotype was sampled from a man aged 35-49 years with acute COVID-19. CDR3 nucleotide sequence: TGTGCCAGCAGTTTACAGGGGGCGCATAACACTGAAGCTTTCTTT. It codes for CASSLQGAHNTEAFF.